A single sample gave rise to the 27 T cell receptor beta chains below, sequenced in a study of T cell responses to AZD1222 COVID-19 vaccine. The table came from immunoSEQ multiplex PCR; TCRdb's copy has only in-frame clones and leaves some out. Of around 110,000 clones in the sample, about 89% were seen once. Source: peripheral blood, taken 28 days after the second AZD1222 dose. The origin of the receptors is an adult who received the AZD1222 COVID-19 vaccine.

The chain joins TRBV2 to TRBJ2-5; 7 bases are shared with TRBD2. Germline CDR1 SNHLY, CDR2 FYNNEI. CDR3 length: 13 amino acids. Germline trimming cut 3 bases from V and 5 bases from J; bases unmatched to any gene: 3. CDR3 residues: CASSEGGRETQYF. In DNA, the CDR3 is TGTGCCAGCAGTGAGGGGGGGAGGGAGACCCAGTACTTC.

The chain carries TRBV11-2 and TRBJ1-4, with D unresolved. V lost 5 bases and J lost 2, with 9 bases in between. The CDR3 spans 14 residues. The germline CDR1 and CDR2 sequences are SGHAT and FQNNGV. DNA of the CDR3: TGTGCCAGCAGCCCCGGCCCGACTAATGAAAAACTGTTTTTT. Translating it yields CASSPGPTNEKLFF.

The chain recombines TRBV7-9 with TRBJ2-1, with TRBD2 identical over 8 bases. The CDR3 consists of 15 residues. The junction had 9 bases not matched to a gene; V was cut back by 5 bases and J by 6 bases. Germline CDR1 reads SEHNR; CDR2 reads FQNEAQ (reference sequence). The CDR3 spells CASSPPGRGGNEQFF. CDR3 in DNA: TGTGCCAGCAGCCCTCCGGGACGGGGGGGCAATGAGCAGTTCTTC.

V is TRBV7-2 and J is TRBJ2-2; maybe TRBD2 (7 bases). V was pared by 1 base and J by 5 bases, with 11 bases between. Germline V gene lookup returns CDR1 SGHTA and CDR2 FQGNSA. The CDR3 runs to 15 residues. Here the CDR3 DNA reads TGTGCCAGCAGCTTAGTACAGGGAGGGACCGGGGAGCTGTTTTTT. It translates to CASSLVQGGTGELFF. The full variable domain, its missing parts supplied by reference TRBV7-2 and TRBJ2-2, is GAGVSQSPSNKVTEKGKDVELRCDPISGHTALYWYRQSLGQGLEFLIYFQGNSAPDKSGLPSDRFSAERTGGSVSTLTIQRTQQEDSAVYLCASSLVQGGTGELFFGEGSRLTVL.

This clone was picked up one time. This chain links TRBV24-1 with TRBJ2-2; D not resolved. The CDR3 consists of 17 residues. With 5 bases removed from V and 0 bases from J, the gap between germline ends came to 15 bases. CDR1 is KGHDR and CDR2 is SFDVKD in the germline V gene. CDR3 in DNA: TGTGCCACCAGTGCCGGACCGCGACCCCCGAACACCGGGGAGCTGTTTTTT. Protein product: CATSAGPRPPNTGELFF.

This chain connects TRBV6-5 to TRBJ1-1, with D tentatively TRBD1 (6 bases). The V gene's germline CDR1 is MNHEY and CDR2 SVGAGI. There are 13 residues in the CDR3. V was trimmed by 0 bases and J by 8 bases, leaving 10 bases between them. CDR3 amino acids: CASSYSGGAEAFF. In nucleotides, the CDR3 is TGTGCCAGCAGTTACTCGGGGGGGGCAGAAGCTTTCTTT.

The V call is TRBV19, the J call TRBJ2-1, with 9 bases matching TRBD2. CDR1 and CDR2 (germline): LNHDA, SQIVND (reference sequence). The CDR3 is made up of 18 amino acids. The trim removed 3 bases at V and 7 bases at J, leaving 16 bases unmatched. The CDR3 DNA reads TGTGCCAGTAGTATCCCTATCCGCGCTAGCGGGGAGAGGAATGAGCAGTTCTTC. Translated, it gives CASSIPIRASGERNEQFF.

V usage is TRBV7-9 and J usage is TRBJ2-3; a possible D gene is TRBD1 (5 bases). The V gene lost 1 base and the J gene lost 0 bases, with 8 bases spanning the gap. There are 15 residues in the CDR3. Germline V gives CDR1 SEHNR, CDR2 FQNEAQ (reference sequence). For the CDR3, the DNA is TGTGCCAGCAGCTTAGGACAGACTAGCACAGATACGCAGTATTTT. Its protein is CASSLGQTSTDTQYF. The full variable domain, with the rest looked up from reference TRBV7-9 and TRBJ2-3, is DTGVSQNPRHKITKRGQNVTFRCDPISEHNRLYWYRQTLGQGPEFLTYFQNEAQLEKSRLLSDRFSAERPKGSFSTLEIQRTEQGDSAMYLCASSLGQTSTDTQYFGPGTRLTVL.

The rearrangement links TRBV7-8 to TRBJ2-1; the D gene is possibly TRBD2 (6 bases). V lost 1 base and J lost 7, with 11 bases in between. Germline CDR1 and CDR2: SGHVS and FQNEAQ. This CDR3 is 14 amino acids long. The CDR3 region is CASSLGASENEQFF. The CDR3 DNA follows: TGTGCCAGCAGCTTAGGCGCTAGCGAGAATGAGCAGTTCTTC.

The chain uses TRBV20-1 and TRBJ1-1; D might be TRBD1 (5 bases). CDR1 is DFQATT, CDR2 SNEGSKA, per germline (reference sequence). The germline V and J ends were trimmed by 3 bases and 5 bases, with 13 bases remaining between them. This CDR3 has 13 residues. CDR3 in amino acids: CSASSGARTEAFF. The CDR3 DNA follows: TGCAGTGCTAGTAGTGGGGCGCGAACTGAAGCTTTCTTT.

This rearrangement joins TRBV7-2 to TRBJ1-1, with 8 bases lining up with TRBD1. V shed 5 bases, J shed 4 bases, and the junction held 12 bases outside the gene matches. In germline, CDR1 is SGHTA, CDR2 FQGNSA. The CDR3 sequence is 16 residues long. CDR3 in amino acids: CASSPFQGAVGTEAFF. The CDR3 DNA follows: TGTGCCAGCAGCCCTTTTCAGGGGGCGGTAGGCACTGAAGCTTTCTTT.

The V and J genes are TRBV7-9 and TRBJ2-7; TRBD1 matches at 9 bases. In germline, CDR1 is SEHNR, CDR2 FQNEAQ (reference sequence). J was trimmed by 7 bases and V by 5 bases; bases with no gene match: 9. The CDR3 consists of 14 residues. CDR3 protein: CASSPTGGPWEQYF. The CDR3 nucleotides read TGTGCCAGCAGCCCCACAGGGGGCCCGTGGGAGCAGTACTTC.

V is TRBV6-2 or TRBV6-3 and J is TRBJ1-6, with D perhaps matching TRBD1 (5 bases). CDR1 MNHEY and CDR2 SVGEGT come from the germline V gene. V lost 0 bases to trimming and J lost 5 bases, with 14 bases between them. The CDR3 extends over 17 amino acids. DNA of the CDR3: TGTGCCAGCAGTTACTCTTCGGGCAGGGTCCATAATTCACCCCTCCACTTT. It encodes CASSYSSGRVHNSPLHF.

The genes are TRBV7-2 and TRBJ2-7; possibly TRBD2 for D (6 bases). Trimming left V 1 base short and J 6 bases short, with 16 bases between. Germline V CDR1 and CDR2: SGHTA, FQGNSA. The CDR3 spans 15 residues. The CDR3 DNA reads as TGTGCCAGCAGCTTAGACGGGAGAAAGATAAGCGAGCAGTACTTC. It encodes CASSLDGRKISEQYF.

The rearrangement uses TRBV6-1 and TRBJ1-5, with D perhaps matching TRBD1 (6 bases). The CDR3 totals 17 residues. Between the trimmed V and J ends, which lost 1 base and 2 bases, there was a span of 15 bases. Germline V gene sequence: CDR1 MNHNS, CDR2 SASEGT. The CDR3 loop reads CASSEGSLGAGNQPQHF. The CDR3, as DNA: TGTGCCAGCAGTGAAGGTTCACTGGGGGCGGGCAATCAGCCCCAGCATTTT.

The chain joins TRBV7-2 to TRBJ2-2, with D tentatively TRBD2 (5 bases). CDR1 and CDR2 (germline): SGHTA, FQGNSA. Trimming took off 4 bases at V and 2 bases at J, with 11 bases between the two ends. The CDR3 totals 15 residues. The CDR3 region is CASSYGLINTGELFF. The CDR3 DNA reads as TGTGCCAGCAGCTACGGACTGATAAACACCGGGGAGCTGTTTTTT.

Regarding this clone: The same CDR3 is also encoded by other DNA sequences in this sample. V and J are TRBV19 and TRBJ1-5; possibly TRBD1 for D (5 bases). The CDR3 extends over 14 amino acids. Germline lookup yields CDR1 LNHDA and CDR2 SQIVND (reference sequence). V dropped 2 bases and J dropped 4 bases, with 9 bases sitting between them. The DNA for the CDR3 is TGTGCCAGTAGTATAAGGGGCTATAATCAGCCCCAGCATTTT. Translation: CASSIRGYNQPQHF. Together with reference TRBV19 and TRBJ1-5, the CDR3 gives the full variable domain: DGGITQSPKYLFRKEGQNVTLSCEQNLNHDAMYWYRQDPGQGLRLIYYSQIVNDFQKGDIAEGYSVSREKKESFPLTVTSAQKNPTAFYLCASSIRGYNQPQHFGDGTRLSIL.

Only one count was recorded for this clone. The CDR3 reads CASSPTGGPPPKETQYF. CDR3 DNA: TGTGCCAGCAGCCCGACCGGGGGGCCCCCCCCCAAAGAGACCCAGTACTTC. The chain combines TRBV3-1 (or the pseudogene TRBV3-2) with TRBJ2-5; maybe TRBD2 (7 bases). Germline CDR1 LGHDT, CDR2 YNNKEL (reference sequence). Deletions cut 4 bases from V and 3 bases from J, with 21 bases between. The CDR3 loop spans 17 amino acids.

V is TRBV19 and J is TRBJ2-7; weak D call: TRBD1 (7 bases). Germline CDR1 is LNHDA and CDR2 is SQIVND (reference sequence). The length of the CDR3 is 14 residues. V gave up 10 bases and J gave up 2 bases, with 18 bases separating them. The CDR3 DNA reads as TGTGCCACCAATGATGCGGGACAGCCCTACGAGCAGTACTTC. It yields the protein CATNDAGQPYEQYF. The variable domain in full, with the rest retrieved from reference TRBV19 and TRBJ2-7, is DGGITQSPKYLFRKEGQNVTLSCEQNLNHDAMYWYRQDPGQGLRLIYYSQIVNDFQKGDIAEGYSVSREKKESFPLTVTSAQKNPTAFYLCATNDAGQPYEQYFGPGTRLTVT.

This clone has only one observation. The chain has TRBV28 and TRBJ1-5; TRBD1 is a possible D gene (6 bases). The CDR3 loop spans 17 amino acids. Trimming removed 2 bases at V and 0 bases at J, with 14 bases between. Germline V lookup: CDR1 MDHEN, CDR2 SYDVKM. The chain's CDR3 is CASSLRDIYYSNQPQHF. The CDR3 region has the DNA TGTGCCAGCAGTTTACGGGACATTTACTATAGCAATCAGCCCCAGCATTTT.

This chain connects TRBV5-1 to TRBJ1-2; 9 nucleotides line up with TRBD1. The CDR3 is 15 residues long. The germline gives CDR1 SGHRS, CDR2 YFSETQ. With V trimmed by 3 bases and J by 5 bases, 8 bases remained unmatched. The chain's CDR3 is CASSSGGTGRYGYTF. In nucleotides, the CDR3 is TGCGCCAGCAGCTCCGGAGGGACAGGGCGGTATGGCTACACCTTC.

This clone has just one count. The rearrangement joins TRBV28 to TRBJ1-5, with TRBD1 identical over 12 bases. V lost 3 bases and J lost 2; bases outside the gene matches: 8. Germline CDR1 is MDHEN and CDR2 is SYDVKM. The CDR3 consists of 18 residues. CDR3 region: CASSFPGQGAWGNQPQHF. CDR3 nucleotide sequence: TGTGCCAGCAGTTTTCCGGGACAGGGGGCTTGGGGCAATCAGCCCCAGCATTTT.

V gene TRBV19 combines with J gene TRBJ2-2; 8 nucleotides match TRBD2. The germline V gene encodes CDR1 LNHDA and CDR2 SQIVND (reference sequence). V dropped 6 bases and J dropped 8; count of bases not matched to a gene: 8. This CDR3 contains 14 residues. CDR3 sequence: CASSLGLGTGELFF. The DNA for the CDR3 is TGTGCCAGTAGCCTGGGACTAGGGACGGGGGAGCTGTTTTTT.

CDR3 amino acids: CASSYSEGKGQPQHF. The CDR3 nucleotides read TGTGCCAGCAGTTACTCCGAAGGCAAGGGGCAGCCCCAGCATTTT. V gene TRBV6-2 or TRBV6-3 combines with J gene TRBJ1-5; a weak D match, TRBD1 (5 bases). V lost 0 bases, J lost 7 bases, and 13 bases lay in between. The CDR3 is 15 residues long. Germline V gives CDR1 MNHEY, CDR2 SVGEGT.

This clone has only one observation. The same CDR3 can be traced to other DNA sequences in this sample. The CDR3 DNA reads as TGTGCCAGCAGCCTGGGGACAGCGAATCAGCCCCAGCATTTT. Translating gives CASSLGTANQPQHF. The chain has TRBV7-9 and TRBJ1-5, with 7 positions matching TRBD1. This CDR3 has 14 residues. Germline trimming cut 5 bases from V and 4 bases from J; bases unmatched to any gene: 5. Germline CDR1 is SEHNR and CDR2 is FQNEAQ (reference sequence).

The chain couples TRBV7-8 to TRBJ2-3; maybe TRBD2 (5 bases). CDR1 and CDR2 (germline): SGHVS, FQNEAQ. The CDR3 loop spans 13 amino acids. The ends were cut back, 8 bases at V and 4 bases at J, with 13 bases in the middle. Here the CDR3 DNA reads TGTGCCAGCGTACTAGGAGTGGCAGATACGCAGTATTTT. Translating it yields CASVLGVADTQYF.

This chain joins TRBV11-2 and TRBJ2-7; no clear D gene. CDR3 length: 13 amino acids. In germline, CDR1 is SGHAT, CDR2 FQNNGV. Trimming took 3 bases from V and 3 from J, leaving 9 bases between them. DNA for the CDR3: TGTGCCAGCAGCTTTGGACGGAACTACGAGCAGTACTTC. Translated: CASSFGRNYEQYF.